One sample yielded the 23 T cell receptor beta chains listed below, sequenced in a study of blood T cell repertoires in COVID-19. The repertoire was sequenced with immunoSEQ multiplex PCR; TCRdb's copy has only in-frame clones and lacks some. The table shows 200,000 to 250,000 clones, with 70% to 90% occurring only once. Sequencing was carried out using peripheral blood. These receptors originate from a young man with active or convalescent COVID-19.

This rearrangement joins TRBV27 to TRBJ1-2; 7 bases are shared with TRBD1. Germline V lookup: CDR1 MNHEY, CDR2 SMNVEV (reference sequence). V lost 0 bases to trimming and J lost 5 bases; unmatched junction nucleotides: 15. The CDR3 totals 18 residues. CDR3 DNA: TGTGCCAGCAGTTTATCCGGGACAGCAGGTGTTCGCCCTTATGGCTACACCTTC. Protein sequence: CASSLSGTAGVRPYGYTF.

The rearrangement joins TRBV5-6 to TRBJ1-3; 7 bases are shared with TRBD1. Germline V gives CDR1 SGHDT, CDR2 YYEEEE. The CDR3 has 16 residues. The junction had 9 bases not matched to a gene; V was cut back by 2 bases and J by 4 bases. CDR3 sequence (DNA): TGTGCCAGCAGCTTACTCCTCGGGACAGTGGGAAACACCATATATTTT. It is translated as CASSLLLGTVGNTIYF.

The chain uses TRBV19 and TRBJ2-4, with 8 positions matching TRBD2. V dropped 0 bases and J dropped 0; count of bases not matched to a gene: 4. The CDR3 totals 17 residues. CDR1 is LNHDA, CDR2 SQIVND, per germline (reference sequence). DNA of the CDR3: TGTGCCAGTAGTATAGATACTAGCGGATTAGCCAAAAACATTCAGTACTTC. Its translation: CASSIDTSGLAKNIQYF. The complete variable domain, with remaining parts taken from reference TRBV19 and TRBJ2-4, reads DGGITQSPKYLFRKEGQNVTLSCEQNLNHDAMYWYRQDPGQGLRLIYYSQIVNDFQKGDIAEGYSVSREKKESFPLTVTSAQKNPTAFYLCASSIDTSGLAKNIQYFGAGTRLSVL.

This clone was observed a single time. The V gene is TRBV12-5, the J gene TRBJ2-2, with D possibly being TRBD2 (6 bases). The CDR3 length is 15 residues. The V end lost 2 bases, the J end lost 5 bases, and 12 bases lay between the germline ends. The V gene's germline CDR1 is LGHNT and CDR2 FRNRAP. CDR3 region: CASGLSAGPTGELFF. The CDR3 nucleotides are TGTGCTAGTGGTTTGTCCGCGGGACCGACCGGGGAGCTGTTTTTT.

The rearrangement uses TRBV11-2 and TRBJ2-4; perhaps TRBD1 as D (6 bases). V lost 2 bases, J lost 4 bases, and 9 bases lay in between. The CDR3 loop spans 14 amino acids. The germline V gene has CDR1 SGHAT and CDR2 FQNNGV. The CDR3 here is CASSLQGIKNIQYF. CDR3 DNA: TGTGCCAGCAGCTTACAGGGGATTAAAAACATTCAGTACTTC.

The CDR3 here is CASSLDGTGENEQFF. The CDR3 nucleotides are TGTGCCAGCAGCTTAGACGGGACAGGCGAGAATGAGCAGTTCTTC. The chain is built from TRBV13 and TRBJ2-1, with 8 bases matching TRBD1. CDR3 length: 15 residues. CDR1 PRHDT and CDR2 FYEKMQ come from the germline V gene (reference sequence). V gave up 1 base and J gave up 7 bases; unmatched junction bases: 6. The full variable domain, rest sourced from reference TRBV13 and TRBJ2-1, is AAGVIQSPRHLIKEKRETATLKCYPIPRHDTVYWYQQGPGQDPQFLISFYEKMQSDKGSIPDRFSAQQFSDYHSELNMSSLELGDSALYFCASSLDGTGENEQFFGPGTRLTVL.

The chain employs TRBV29-1 and TRBJ2-1; 9 bases line up with TRBD2. V was clipped by 3 bases and J by 6 bases; unmatched bases: 6. CDR3 length: 14 residues. From germline, CDR1 is SQVTM and CDR2 ANQGSEA. CDR3 nucleotide sequence: TGCAGCGTTGAGGAGCGGGAGGAGAGCAATGAGCAGTTCTTC. The encoded protein is CSVEEREESNEQFF.

The chain employs TRBV2 and TRBJ1-3; D remains ambiguous. V lost 6 bases and J lost 0, with 9 bases in between. CDR3 length equals 14 residues. Germline V CDR1 and CDR2: SNHLY, FYNNEI. Here the CDR3 reads CASRAGISGNTIYF. CDR3 nucleotides: TGTGCCAGCAGAGCCGGGATCTCTGGAAACACCATATATTTT.

V is TRBV9 and J is TRBJ1-1; weak D call: TRBD1 (6 bases). Deletions cut 1 base from V and 6 bases from J, with 19 bases between. The germline CDR1 and CDR2 sequences are SGDLS and YYNGEE. The CDR3 has 16 residues. The CDR3 protein is CASSVQAGTPKSEAFF. The CDR3 DNA reads as TGTGCCAGCAGCGTACAAGCCGGGACACCGAAGTCTGAAGCTTTCTTT.

This clone was observed a single time. The chain combines TRBV6-6 with TRBJ1-6, with D hard to call. The CDR3 is 15 amino acids. Germline CDR1 reads MNHNY; CDR2 reads SVGAGI (reference sequence). V was pared by 1 base and J by 3 bases, with 7 bases between. CDR3 sequence (DNA): TGTGCCAGCAGTTACTTCGGGGACTATAATTCACCCCTCCACTTT. It is translated as CASSYFGDYNSPLHF.

The chain has TRBV4-1 and TRBJ1-3; no clear D gene. The CDR3 totals 14 residues. Trimming removed 0 bases at V and 1 base at J, with 4 bases between. In germline, CDR1 is MGHRA, CDR2 YSYEKL. The CDR3 protein is CASSQDSSGNTIYF. CDR3 nucleotide sequence: TGCGCCAGCAGCCAAGATTCTTCTGGAAACACCATATATTTT.

V is TRBV19 and J is TRBJ2-6; no definite D call. CDR1 is LNHDA and CDR2 is SQIVND in the germline V gene (reference sequence). This CDR3 has 14 residues. With 6 bases removed from V and 0 bases from J, the gap between germline ends came to 6 bases. CDR3 amino acids: CASSVLSGANVLTF. In DNA, the CDR3 is TGTGCCAGTAGCGTTCTCTCTGGGGCCAACGTCCTGACTTTC.

The rearrangement links TRBV4-3 to TRBJ1-2; 8 nucleotides line up with TRBD1. The J segment lost 1 base and the V segment lost 1 base, leaving 2 bases of the junction unmatched. The CDR3 runs to 15 residues. Germline assignment: CDR1 LGHNA and CDR2 YSLEER. The CDR3 protein is CASSQAGGYNYGYTF. As DNA, the CDR3 is TGCGCCAGCAGCCAAGCAGGGGGCTATAACTATGGCTACACCTTC.

The chain is built from TRBV6-5 and TRBJ1-4; D ambiguous. Germline CDR1 MNHEY, CDR2 SVGAGI. V was pared by 4 bases and J by 8 bases, with 14 bases between. CDR3 length equals 14 residues. CDR3 sequence: CASSFSASHEKLFF. CDR3 in DNA: TGTGCCAGCAGTTTCTCGGCATCTCACGAAAAACTGTTTTTT.

The chain carries TRBV2 and TRBJ2-1; TRBD1 agrees at 9 bases. Per germline, CDR1 SNHLY and CDR2 FYNNEI. The length of the CDR3 is 13 residues. Trimming cost V 8 bases and J 3 bases; bases outside gene matches: 2. In DNA, the CDR3 is TGTGCCAGCTGGACAGGGGACTACAATGAGCAGTTCTTC. As protein: CASWTGDYNEQFF.

The chain recombines TRBV5-1 with TRBJ2-6, with D possibly being TRBD1 (6 bases). Trimming pared 4 bases from V and 0 bases from J, leaving 11 bases between. The germline gives CDR1 SGHRS, CDR2 YFSETQ. The CDR3 has 16 amino acids. CDR3 sequence (DNA): TGCGCCAGCAGCCAGGAGACAGGCTCTGGGGCCAACGTCCTGACTTTC. Protein product: CASSQETGSGANVLTF.

The V call is TRBV14, the J call TRBJ2-5; D call uncertain. V shed 2 bases and J shed 4 bases, with 14 bases lying between them. CDR3 size: 15 residues. Germline CDR1 and CDR2: SGHDN and FVKESK. The CDR3 DNA reads as TGTGCCAGCAGCCAAAGAGGAATCCTCTCAGAGACCCAGTACTTC. This gives the protein CASSQRGILSETQYF.

V and J are TRBV9 and TRBJ2-3; TRBD2 aligns across 9 bases. Per germline, CDR1 SGDLS and CDR2 YYNGEE. The CDR3 has 14 amino acids. The trim removed 4 bases at V and 5 bases at J, leaving 5 bases unmatched. CDR3 amino acids: CASSTGLALDTQYF. CDR3 DNA sequence: TGTGCCAGCAGCACGGGACTAGCTCTAGATACGCAGTATTTT.

The chain joins TRBV2 to TRBJ1-4, with D maybe TRBD1 (5 bases). The CDR3 covers 15 residues. From germline, CDR1 is SNHLY and CDR2 FYNNEI. V dropped 6 bases and J dropped 2 bases, with 13 bases sitting between them. CDR3 protein: CASRGPGGTNEKLFF. The CDR3 DNA reads as TGTGCCAGCAGGGGACCGGGAGGGACTAATGAAAAACTGTTTTTT.

The CDR3 loop reads CASSPTGREETQYF. In DNA form, the CDR3 reads TGTGCCAGTAGTCCCACGGGCAGGGAAGAGACCCAGTACTTC. V and J are TRBV19 and TRBJ2-5; D possibly corresponds to TRBD1 (5 bases). Trimming cost V 5 bases and J 3 bases, with 13 bases left between them. CDR1 is LNHDA, CDR2 SQIVND, per germline (reference sequence). The CDR3 is 14 residues long. The entire variable domain, with the rest obtained from reference TRBV19 and TRBJ2-5, is as follows: DGGITQSPKYLFRKEGQNVTLSCEQNLNHDAMYWYRQDPGQGLRLIYYSQIVNDFQKGDIAEGYSVSREKKESFPLTVTSAQKNPTAFYLCASSPTGREETQYFGPGTRLLVL.

This clone occurred once. The chain couples TRBV9 to TRBJ1-2; perhaps TRBD1 as D (6 bases). The CDR3 spans 14 residues. Trimming took 4 bases from V and 7 from J, leaving 17 bases between them. The germline CDR1 and CDR2 sequences are SGDLS and YYNGEE. CDR3 bases: TGTGCCAGCAGCCCCACACAGGGAGGGTTTGGCTACACCTTC. Translation: CASSPTQGGFGYTF.

The gene calls are TRBV9 and TRBJ2-2; weak D call: TRBD1 (5 bases). V was shortened by 4 bases and J by 6 bases, with 10 bases between the two germline ends. Germline V lookup: CDR1 SGDLS, CDR2 YYNGEE. The CDR3 extends over 13 amino acids. The CDR3 DNA is TGTGCCAGCAGCCAGTGGGGCGCCGGGGAGCTGTTTTTT. It specifies CASSQWGAGELFF.

The rearrangement joins TRBV3-1 (or the pseudogene TRBV3-2) to TRBJ2-2, with 11 nucleotides matching TRBD2. Germline CDR1 LGHDT, CDR2 YNNKEL (reference sequence). V lost 4 bases to trimming and J lost 8 bases; unmatched junction nucleotides: 12. The length of the CDR3 is 17 residues. Written as DNA, the CDR3 is TGTGCCAGCAGCCCGGCTATAGCGGGAGGGCCGAGTGGGGAGCTGTTTTTT. Translating gives CASSPAIAGGPSGELFF.